This record covers a single T cell receptor (beta chain). Germline V gene data show CDR1 as MNHEY and CDR2 as SMNVEV (reference sequence). The CDR3 contains 15 residues. The J segment lost 5 bases and the V segment lost 3 bases, leaving 8 bases of the junction unmatched. Assay used: immunoSEQ multiplex PCR; TCRdb lists only in-frame clones, some missing. Among nearly 70,000 clones listed, over 80% were seen once. These data are taken from a study of early stage breast cancer tumors. This receptor was obtained from a person in their 40s with breast cancer. The chain has TRBV27 and TRBJ1-1, with 8 bases aligning to TRBD1. The material sequenced was blood. The CDR3 DNA reads as TGTGCCAGCAGTTTGACAGGGGTTGTGATTACTGAAGCTTTCTTT. The encoded protein is CASSLTGVVITEAFF.